One sample yielded the 30 T cell receptor beta chains listed below, sequenced in a study of T cell responses to AZD1222 COVID-19 vaccine. Clones were sequenced by immunoSEQ multiplex PCR, and TCRdb holds only the in-frame ones, with some missing. Here the sample spans about 74,000 clones, 70% to 90% being singletons. Sequencing used peripheral blood, obtained on day 0 of AZD1222 vaccination. These receptors came from an adult in good health.

V is TRBV10-3 and J is TRBJ1-2; D is perhaps TRBD1 (6 bases). Germline values: CDR1 ENHRY, CDR2 SYGVKD. Trimming stripped 6 bases from V and 6 bases from J, with 14 bases between. The CDR3 loop spans 13 amino acids. The CDR3 reads CAIRPLEGDGYTF. The CDR3 bases are TGTGCCATCAGGCCGTTAGAGGGGGATGGCTACACCTTC.

The CDR3 DNA follows: TGTGCCAGCAGCTTAAGTTCGCCGGCGGGGGGGGATACGCAGTATTTT. Encoded protein: CASSLSSPAGGDTQYF. The chain employs TRBV11-3 and TRBJ2-3, with 9 bases fitting TRBD2. The length of the CDR3 is 16 residues. Germline assignment: CDR1 SGHNT and CDR2 YENEEA. The V and J ends lost 2 bases and 6 bases, in that order; junction bases with no gene match: 9.

The chain links TRBV19 to TRBJ1-1, with TRBD1 matching 8 bases. CDR3 length: 13 residues. Trimming at V came to 5 bases and at J to 3 bases, leaving 2 bases not matched to a gene. In germline, CDR1 is LNHDA, CDR2 SQIVND (reference sequence). The CDR3 is CASSLTGDTEAFF. As DNA, the CDR3 is TGTGCCAGTAGTCTGACAGGGGACACTGAAGCTTTCTTT.

The chain has TRBV10-1 and TRBJ1-1, with D tentatively TRBD1 (6 bases). Germline assignment: CDR1 WNHNN and CDR2 SYGVQD (reference sequence). This CDR3 has 15 amino acids. V gave up 0 bases and J gave up 11 bases, with 19 bases separating them. CDR3 region: CASSESAGAQSGAFF. In DNA, the CDR3 is TGCGCCAGCAGTGAGTCTGCAGGGGCTCAAAGTGGGGCTTTCTTT.

V usage is TRBV5-1 and J usage is TRBJ2-1; possible D gene TRBD1, 6 bases. V was pared by 3 bases and J by 4 bases, with 14 bases between. Germline CDR1 SGHRS, CDR2 YFSETQ. The CDR3 is 15 amino acids. CDR3 nucleotides: TGCGCCAGCAGCTGGGGAACCAGGGGATACAATGAGCAGTTCTTC. Translated, it gives CASSWGTRGYNEQFF. Together with reference TRBV5-1 and TRBJ2-1, the CDR3 gives the full variable domain: KAGVTQTPRYLIKTRGQQVTLSCSPISGHRSVSWYQQTPGQGLQFLFEYFSETQRNKGNFPGRFSGRQFSNSRSEMNVSTLELGDSALYLCASSWGTRGYNEQFFGPGTRLTVL.

The chain is built from TRBV19 and TRBJ1-5; D unclear. With 5 bases removed from V and 1 base from J, the gap between germline ends came to 6 bases. The CDR3 loop spans 13 amino acids. The germline V gene encodes CDR1 LNHDA and CDR2 SQIVND (reference sequence). The CDR3 nucleotides are TGTGCCAGTAGTCCCCAAAGCAATCAGCCCCAGCATTTT. This sequence encodes CASSPQSNQPQHF.

The V and J genes are TRBV6-5 and TRBJ1-2; D is ambiguous. The V gene's germline CDR1 is MNHEY and CDR2 SVGAGI. Trimming cost V 3 bases and J 2 bases, with 7 bases left between them. The CDR3 is made up of 13 amino acids. The CDR3 loop is CASSYKVNYGYTF. The CDR3 DNA sequence: TGTGCCAGCAGTTATAAAGTAAACTATGGCTACACCTTC.

The chain combines TRBV28 with TRBJ2-5; perhaps TRBD1 as D (6 bases). Deletions cut 11 bases from V and 5 bases from J, with 12 bases between. The CDR3 covers 11 residues. Germline values: CDR1 MDHEN, CDR2 SYDVKM. CDR3 region: CAGGRGETQYF. The CDR3 coding sequence is TGTGCCGGGGGCAGGGGTGAGACCCAGTACTTC.

The rearrangement links TRBV6-5 to TRBJ2-7; D is tentatively TRBD1 or TRBD2 (6 bases each). Germline-derived CDR1 and CDR2 are MNHEY and SVGAGI. The CDR3 runs 15 residues. Deletions cut 5 bases from V and 2 bases from J, with 16 bases between. CDR3 residues: CASSTRRGSTYEQYF. Here the CDR3 DNA reads TGTGCCAGCAGTACCAGGAGGGGGTCAACCTACGAGCAGTACTTC.

This chain connects TRBV14 to TRBJ1-6; unclear D gene. The germline V gene has CDR1 SGHDN and CDR2 FVKESK. This CDR3 spans 16 amino acids. V lost 1 base and J 5 bases, leaving 12 bases between the germline ends. The CDR3 DNA follows: TGTGCCAGCAGCCAAGGACAACCGCTAAATAATTCACCCCTCCACTTT. Protein: CASSQGQPLNNSPLHF.

This clone was detected only once. The V and J genes are TRBV5-5 and TRBJ1-2; D possibly corresponds to TRBD1 (5 bases). CDR1 SGHKS and CDR2 YYEKEE come from the germline V gene (reference sequence). V gave up 0 bases and J gave up 6 bases, with 12 bases separating them. This CDR3 comprises 14 residues. The CDR3 nucleotides read TGTGCCAGCAGCTTGGTACAGGAGCCTCATGGCTACACCTTC. Amino acids: CASSLVQEPHGYTF.

This clone was detected a few times. The chain uses TRBV7-2 and TRBJ1-6; no clear D. The CDR3 contains 13 residues. The germline gives CDR1 SGHTA, CDR2 FQGNSA. V lost 3 bases and J 6 bases, leaving 6 bases between the germline ends. This chain's CDR3 is CASSFGFNSPLHF. CDR3 in DNA: TGTGCCAGCAGCTTTGGGTTTAATTCACCCCTCCACTTT.

Points on this clone: A junction end diverges from the germline sequence, so it may reflect a read error. The rearrangement links TRBV19 to TRBJ2-4; 7 nucleotides align to TRBD1. CDR3 length: 12 amino acids. Germline values: CDR1 LNHDA, CDR2 SQIVND (reference sequence). The CDR3 DNA sequence: TGTGCCAGCAGCCCAGGGACAGCCCAAAGGCACTTC. This sequence encodes CASSPGTAQRHF.

The rearrangement uses TRBV10-2 and TRBJ2-2; unclear D gene. The germline gives CDR1 WSHSY, CDR2 SAAADI. V was pared by 1 base and J by 3 bases, with 6 bases between. The CDR3 covers 14 residues. The DNA of the CDR3 is TGCGCCAGCAGTGAGTGGGCAGACACCGGGGAGCTGTTTTTT. It yields the protein CASSEWADTGELFF.

V usage is TRBV5-1 and J usage is TRBJ1-1; D not certain. The V gene's germline CDR1 is SGHRS and CDR2 YFSETQ. Trimming removed 4 bases at V and 0 bases at J, with 13 bases between. There are 15 residues in the CDR3. The CDR3 DNA is TGCGCCAGCAGCCTCGGGCCCCTTATGAACACTGAAGCTTTCTTT. It translates to CASSLGPLMNTEAFF.

The chain employs TRBV6-5 and TRBJ1-1; D unresolved. This CDR3 region has 15 residues. CDR1 and CDR2 (germline): MNHEY, SVGAGI. The V and J ends lost 5 bases and 5 bases respectively, with 18 bases between them. The CDR3 spells CASSPFVGGRTEAFF. As DNA, the CDR3 is TGTGCCAGCAGTCCTTTCGTGGGAGGGAGGACTGAAGCTTTCTTT.

This chain links TRBV28 with TRBJ1-1; the D is unclear. Between the trimmed V and J ends, which lost 5 bases and 1 base, there was a span of 11 bases. The CDR3 is 14 amino acids. In germline, CDR1 is MDHEN, CDR2 SYDVKM. The CDR3 DNA is TGTGCCAGCAGTCACCACCAGGCGAACACTGAAGCTTTCTTT. Its translation: CASSHHQANTEAFF.

The chain carries TRBV25-1 and TRBJ2-7; 12 bases are a match to TRBD2. Per the germline V gene, CDR1 is MGHDK and CDR2 is SYGVNS. The J segment lost 2 bases and the V segment lost 3 bases, leaving 2 bases of the junction unmatched. There are 15 residues in the CDR3. In nucleotides, the CDR3 is TGTGCCAGCAGTGACTGGACTAGCGGGGCCTACGAGCAGTACTTC. This gives the protein CASSDWTSGAYEQYF.

V usage is TRBV10-1 and J usage is TRBJ1-1, with TRBD1 as a possible D gene (6 bases). Trimming left V 3 bases short and J 5 bases short, with 13 bases between. Germline V gives CDR1 WNHNN, CDR2 SYGVQD (reference sequence). The CDR3 consists of 14 residues. CDR3 nucleotides: TGCGCCAGCAGTGAAGGCAGGGGAAGGACTGAAGCTTTCTTT. Translated: CASSEGRGRTEAFF.

The chain is built from TRBV11-3 and TRBJ2-3; D is uncertain. The CDR3 sequence is 16 residues long. Germline CDR1 and CDR2: SGHNT and YENEEA. V lost 1 base and J lost 6, with 17 bases in between. The CDR3 sequence is CASSLAGGAPPDTQYF. The DNA for the CDR3 is TGTGCCAGCAGCTTAGCGGGCGGAGCCCCCCCCGATACGCAGTATTTT.

CDR3 nucleotide sequence: TGTGCCAGCAGCGGGTCTGGAAACACCATATATTTT. Its translation is CASSGSGNTIYF. This rearrangement joins TRBV2 to TRBJ1-3; no definite D call. This CDR3 spans 12 amino acids. Trimming shortened V by 6 bases and J by 1 base, and 4 bases separated the two germline ends. CDR1 is SNHLY and CDR2 is FYNNEI in the germline V gene.

The rearrangement links TRBV13 to TRBJ2-1; no firm D call. Per the germline V gene, CDR1 is PRHDT and CDR2 is FYEKMQ (reference sequence). The CDR3 covers 12 residues. Trimming took 3 bases from V and 11 from J, leaving 11 bases between them. In DNA form, the CDR3 reads TGTGCCAGCAGCTTTGGACCGCCTCAGCAGTTCTTC. Encoded protein: CASSFGPPQQFF.

The chain links TRBV25-1 to TRBJ1-2, with unresolved D. CDR1 and CDR2 (germline): MGHDK, SYGVNS. CDR3 length: 12 amino acids. Trimming removed 3 bases at V and 6 bases at J, with 8 bases between. In DNA form, the CDR3 reads TGTGCCAGCAGTGAGTTATGGGATGGCTACACCTTC. Protein: CASSELWDGYTF.

The chain joins TRBV2 to TRBJ2-7, with 7 bases matching TRBD1. The trim removed 7 bases at V and 5 bases at J, leaving 5 bases unmatched. The V gene's germline CDR1 is SNHLY and CDR2 FYNNEI. The CDR3 loop spans 12 amino acids. This chain's CDR3 is CASNVGGDEQYF. The CDR3 region has the DNA TGTGCCAGCAATGTAGGGGGCGACGAGCAGTACTTC.

This rearrangement joins TRBV12-3 or TRBV12-4 to TRBJ1-4; D gene ambiguous. V lost 0 bases, J lost 10 bases, and 9 bases lay in between. The CDR3 loop spans 13 amino acids. In DNA form, the CDR3 reads TGTGCCAGCAGTTTAGCAGTGTCCGGAAAACTGTTTTTT. This codes for CASSLAVSGKLFF.

The chain is built from TRBV7-2 and TRBJ1-5; D is possibly TRBD1 (6 bases). Trimming took 1 base from V and 6 from J, leaving 13 bases between them. The V gene's germline CDR1 is SGHTA and CDR2 FQGNSA. There are 15 residues in the CDR3. The CDR3 sequence: CASSLVSGGSQPQHF. The DNA of the CDR3 is TGTGCCAGCAGCTTAGTTTCTGGGGGCAGTCAGCCCCAGCATTTT.

The chain recombines TRBV27 with TRBJ1-5; D is undetermined. The CDR3 sequence is 15 residues long. Germline CDR1 MNHEY, CDR2 SMNVEV (reference sequence). V was shortened by 4 bases and J by 2 bases, with 12 bases between the two germline ends. CDR3: CASSSLGAGNQPQHF. CDR3 sequence (DNA): TGTGCCAGCAGTTCCCTCGGCGCCGGCAATCAGCCCCAGCATTTT.

This rearrangement joins TRBV20-1 to TRBJ2-7; TRBD1 is a possible D gene (5 bases). Trimming removed 4 bases at V and 4 bases at J, with 8 bases between. CDR3 size: 11 residues. CDR1 is DFQATT and CDR2 is SNEGSKA in the germline V gene (reference sequence). The CDR3 coding sequence is TGCAGTGCTACTACAGGTTACGAGCAGTACTTC. Its protein is CSATTGYEQYF.

CDR3 sequence (DNA): TGTGCCAGCAGCGTAGCCTCGGGACTACCCTACAATGAGCAGTTCTTC. This codes for CASSVASGLPYNEQFF. The chain links TRBV9 to TRBJ2-1, with TRBD2 matching over 7 bases. Germline V gene data show CDR1 as SGDLS and CDR2 as YYNGEE. This CDR3 is built from 16 residues. The junction had 5 bases not matched to a gene; V was cut back by 0 bases and J by 2 bases. Full variable domain (outside the CDR3, taken from reference TRBV9 and TRBJ2-1): DSGVTQTPKHLITATGQRVTLRCSPRSGDLSVYWYQQSLDQGLQFLIQYYNGEERAKGNILERFSAQQFPDLHSELNLSSLELGDSALYFCASSVASGLPYNEQFFGPGTRLTVL.

In this sample, this clone turned up once. V is TRBV5-6 and J is TRBJ2-3, with 7 positions matching TRBD2. The J segment lost 1 base and the V segment lost 4 bases, leaving 0 bases of the junction unmatched. Germline values: CDR1 SGHDT, CDR2 YYEEEE. The CDR3 loop spans 13 amino acids. CDR3 sequence reads: CASSTSGTDTQYF. The CDR3 bases are TGTGCCAGCAGCACTAGCGGCACAGATACGCAGTATTTT.